This T cell receptor beta chain stems from a study of blood T cell repertoires in COVID-19. The wider study: Samples came from the United States, Italy and Spain, spanning acute and convalescent COVID-19. PBMCs, B-cell-depleted T cells, or T cells were the source of the cDNA or gDNA that made up the material.

Trimming cost V 6 bases and J 0 bases; bases outside gene matches: 4. The length of the CDR3 is 15 residues. Germline CDR1 is MRHNA and CDR2 is SNTAGT. Study processing details: The authors estimated nucleated cell counts from reference gene primer amplification. Profiling relied on immunoSEQ multiplex PCR, and the TCRdb table lists in-frame clones only, not all of them. V and J calls and clone size are given by that table; D and trimming were obtained from the DNA. The sample carries around 100,000 clones, 85% recorded once. The rearrangement joins TRBV6-4 to TRBJ2-1; 8 bases line up with TRBD2. This sequence originates from a woman in her 70s with active or convalescent COVID-19. The sample consisted of peripheral blood. The CDR3 region has the DNA TGTGCCAGCAGGCAACTAGCGGACTCCTACAATGAGCAGTTCTTC. It is translated as CASRQLADSYNEQFF.